Many counts were recorded for the clone carrying this T cell receptor beta chain. Its antigen remains unknown. The data were obtained in a study of regulatory T cells in long-lasting Graves disease. Time point of the sample: newly diagnosed GD, antithyroid drugs for less than 3 months. There was RNA extracted from PBMCs, and the TCR library was made from it. CDR3 length equals 14 residues. Germline CDR1 is SGHNT and CDR2 is YENEEA. After removal of 5 bases from V and 7 bases from J, the junction contained 4 bases not matched to a gene. Building of the TCR beta libraries involved iRepertoire HTBI primers and Arm-PCR of CDR3 regions. TCRdb called the multiplex PCR reads again in MiXCR, with one record for every CDR3 protein. The sample contains 380,000 or so distinct CDR3 sequences, around 16% of which appear only once. Study findings and constraints: Whereas 966 public clonotypes were shared by new patients, persistent patients shared more, at some 2,500.

This sample also appeared in a second study, on T cells in Graves' hyperthyroidism and ophthalmopathy. This second study says: The TCR CDR3 first-round RT-PCR relied on the HTBI primer set.

The V and J genes are TRBV11-3 and TRBJ1-6, with 8 nucleotides matching TRBD1. The receptor was derived from a young woman with Graves disease. The sequencing used peripheral blood mononuclear cells (PBMCs), collected at new diagnosis, from a patient treated with antithyroid drugs. The CDR3 DNA is TGTGCCAGCAGCCGTGGACAGGGAAATTCACCCCTCCACTTT. The encoded protein is CASSRGQGNSPLHF. Full variable domain (missing parts from reference TRBV11-3 and TRBJ1-6): EAGVVQSPRYKIIEKKQPVAFWCNPISGHNTLYWYLQNLGQGPELLIRYENEEAVDDSQLPKDRFSAERLKGVDSTLKIQPAELGDSAVYLCASSRGQGNSPLHFGNGTRLTVT.